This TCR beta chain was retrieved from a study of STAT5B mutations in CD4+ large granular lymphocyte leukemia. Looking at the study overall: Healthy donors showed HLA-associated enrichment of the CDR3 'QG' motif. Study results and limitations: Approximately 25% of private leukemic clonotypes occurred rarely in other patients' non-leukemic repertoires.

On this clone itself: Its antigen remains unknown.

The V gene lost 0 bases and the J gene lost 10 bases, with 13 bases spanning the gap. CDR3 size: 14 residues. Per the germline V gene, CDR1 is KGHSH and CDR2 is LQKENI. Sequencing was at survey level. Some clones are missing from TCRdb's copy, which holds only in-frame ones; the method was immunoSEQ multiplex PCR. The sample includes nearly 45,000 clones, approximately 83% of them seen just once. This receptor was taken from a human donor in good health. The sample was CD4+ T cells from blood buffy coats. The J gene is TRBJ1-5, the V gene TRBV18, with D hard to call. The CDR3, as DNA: TGTGCCAGCTCACCACCGACCCCTCCGGGACCCCAGCATTTT. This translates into CASSPPTPPGPQHF.